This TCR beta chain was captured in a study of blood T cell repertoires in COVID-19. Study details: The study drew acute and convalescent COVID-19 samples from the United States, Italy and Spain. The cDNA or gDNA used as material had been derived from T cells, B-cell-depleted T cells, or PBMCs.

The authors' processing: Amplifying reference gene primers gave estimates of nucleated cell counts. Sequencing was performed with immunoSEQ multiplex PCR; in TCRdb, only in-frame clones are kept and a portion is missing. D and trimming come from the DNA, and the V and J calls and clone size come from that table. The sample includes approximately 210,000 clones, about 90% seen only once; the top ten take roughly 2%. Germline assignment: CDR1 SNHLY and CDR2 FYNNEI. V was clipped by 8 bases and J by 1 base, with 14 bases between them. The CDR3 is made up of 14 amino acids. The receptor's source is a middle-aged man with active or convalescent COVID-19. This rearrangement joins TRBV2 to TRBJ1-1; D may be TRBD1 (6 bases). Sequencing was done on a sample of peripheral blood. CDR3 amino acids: CASRPGGANTEAFF. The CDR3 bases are TGTGCCAGCCGTCCCGGGGGGGCGAACACTGAAGCTTTCTTT.